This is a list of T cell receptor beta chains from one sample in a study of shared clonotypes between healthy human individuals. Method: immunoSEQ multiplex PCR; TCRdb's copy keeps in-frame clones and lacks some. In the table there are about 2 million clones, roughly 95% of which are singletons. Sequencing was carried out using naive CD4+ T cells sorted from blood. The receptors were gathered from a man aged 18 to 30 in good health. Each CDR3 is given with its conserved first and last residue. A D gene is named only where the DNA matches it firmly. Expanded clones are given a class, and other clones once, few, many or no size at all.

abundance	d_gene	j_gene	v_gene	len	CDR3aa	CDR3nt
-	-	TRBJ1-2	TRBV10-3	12	CAISFDLYGYTF	TGTGCCATCAGCTTTGACCTGTATGGCTACACCTTC
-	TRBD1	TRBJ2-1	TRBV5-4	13	CASSPGQGNEQFF	TGTGCCAGCAGCCCTGGACAGGGCAATGAGCAGTTCTTC
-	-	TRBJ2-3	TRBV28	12	CASRASTDTQYF	TGTGCCAGCAGAGCTAGCACAGATACGCAGTATTTT
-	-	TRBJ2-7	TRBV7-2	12	CASSSRGYEQYF	TGTGCCAGCAGCAGCCGGGGGTACGAGCAGTACTTC
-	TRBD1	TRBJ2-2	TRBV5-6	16	CASTETGGFNTGELFF	TGTGCCAGCACCGAGACAGGGGGTTTTAACACCGGGGAGCTGTTTTTT
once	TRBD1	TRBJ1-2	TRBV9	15	CASSPVTGQGYGYTF	TGTGCCAGCAGCCCCGTGACGGGACAGGGCTATGGCTACACCTTC
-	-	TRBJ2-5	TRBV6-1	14	CASSVAGGIQTQYF	TGTGCCAGCAGTGTCGCAGGGGGGATCCAGACCCAGTACTTC
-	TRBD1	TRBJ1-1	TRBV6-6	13	CASTRTGGTEAFF	TGTGCCAGCACCCGAACAGGGGGCACTGAAGCTTTCTTT
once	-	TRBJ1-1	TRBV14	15	CASSPLTPERAEAFF	TGTGCCAGCAGCCCCCTGACCCCGGAGAGGGCTGAAGCTTTCTTT
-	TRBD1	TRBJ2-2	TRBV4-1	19	CASSQVRDRGSANTGELFF	TGCGCCAGCAGCCAGGTACGGGACAGGGGGTCCGCGAACACCGGGGAGCTGTTTTTT
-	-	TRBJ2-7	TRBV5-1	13	CASSFFSVAEQYF	TGCGCCAGCAGCTTTTTCAGCGTGGCCGAGCAGTACTTC
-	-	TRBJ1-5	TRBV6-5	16	CASSYSTGISNQPQHF	TGTGCCAGCAGTTACTCGACAGGAATAAGCAATCAGCCCCAGCATTTT
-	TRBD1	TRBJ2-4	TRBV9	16	CASSLQGDLAKNIQYF	TGTGCCAGCAGTCTACAGGGGGATTTAGCCAAAAACATTCAGTACTTC
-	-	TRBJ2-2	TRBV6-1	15	CASSPQERLTGELFF	TGTGCCAGCAGTCCCCAGGAGAGACTCACCGGGGAGCTGTTTTTT
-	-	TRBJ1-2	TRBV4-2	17	CASSQEPRGASIYGYTF	TGTGCCAGCAGCCAAGAACCCCGGGGGGCCAGTATTTATGGCTACACCTTC
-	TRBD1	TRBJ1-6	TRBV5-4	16	CASSSGTDTTNSPLHF	TGTGCCAGCAGCTCCGGGACAGATACTACAAATTCACCCCTCCACTTT
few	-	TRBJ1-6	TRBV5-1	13	CASRKAGNSPLHF	TGCGCCAGCAGGAAGGCAGGGAATTCACCCCTCCACTTT
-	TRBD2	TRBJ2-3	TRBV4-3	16	CASSQQTSGMSDTQYF	TGCGCCAGCAGCCAACAGACTAGCGGGATGAGTGATACGCAGTATTTT
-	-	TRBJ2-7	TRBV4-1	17	CASSQEPPTGRGGEQYF	TGCGCCAGCAGCCAAGAGCCACCGACAGGGAGGGGTGGAGAGCAGTACTTC
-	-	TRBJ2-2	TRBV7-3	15	CASSPYPSSPGELFF	TGTGCCAGCAGCCCCTACCCGTCATCCCCCGGGGAGCTGTTTTTT
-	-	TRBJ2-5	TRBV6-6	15	CASSRGYPTQETQYF	TGTGCCAGCAGTCGAGGGTACCCAACCCAAGAGACCCAGTACTTC
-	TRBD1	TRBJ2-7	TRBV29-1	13	CSVRGQGAHEQYF	TGCAGCGTTCGGGGACAGGGGGCCCACGAGCAGTACTTC
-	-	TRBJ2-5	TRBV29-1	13	CSVGRTIQETQYF	TGCAGCGTTGGGAGGACCATCCAAGAGACCCAGTACTTC
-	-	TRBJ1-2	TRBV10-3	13	CAISAENFYGYTF	TGTGCCATCAGTGCAGAAAACTTCTATGGCTACACCTTC
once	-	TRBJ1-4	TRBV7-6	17	CASSVAPQGIANEKLFF	TGTGCCAGCAGCGTAGCCCCGCAGGGTATAGCTAATGAAAAACTGTTTTTT